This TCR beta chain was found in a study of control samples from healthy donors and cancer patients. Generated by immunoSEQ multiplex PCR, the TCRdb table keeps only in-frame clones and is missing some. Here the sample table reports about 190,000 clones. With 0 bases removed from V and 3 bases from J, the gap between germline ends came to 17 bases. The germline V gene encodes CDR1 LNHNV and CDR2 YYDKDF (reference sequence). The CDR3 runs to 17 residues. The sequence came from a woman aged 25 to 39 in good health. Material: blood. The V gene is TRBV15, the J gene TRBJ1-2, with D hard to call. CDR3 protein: CATSREVLLEGDYGYTF. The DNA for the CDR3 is TGTGCCACCAGCAGAGAGGTTTTATTGGAGGGAGACTATGGCTACACCTTC.